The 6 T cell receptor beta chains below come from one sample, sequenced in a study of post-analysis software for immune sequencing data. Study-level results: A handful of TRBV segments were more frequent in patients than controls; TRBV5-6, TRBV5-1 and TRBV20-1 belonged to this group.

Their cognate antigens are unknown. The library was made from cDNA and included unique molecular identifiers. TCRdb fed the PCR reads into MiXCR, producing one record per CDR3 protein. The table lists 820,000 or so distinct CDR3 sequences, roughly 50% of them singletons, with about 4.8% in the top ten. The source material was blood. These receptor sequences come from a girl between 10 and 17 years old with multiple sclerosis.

The CDR3 spells CASSYMGRGRAPRGTEQYF. CDR3 in DNA: TGTGCCAGCAGTTACATGGGTCGCGGGAGGGCGCCCCGGGGGACCGAGCAGTACTTC. The V call is TRBV6-2 or TRBV6-3, the J call TRBJ2-5; 9 nucleotides agree with TRBD2. The end of the DNA is better explained by TRBJ2-7, so the J call may be wrong. This CDR3 contains 19 residues. Germline V gene data show CDR1 as MNHEY and CDR2 as SVGEGT.

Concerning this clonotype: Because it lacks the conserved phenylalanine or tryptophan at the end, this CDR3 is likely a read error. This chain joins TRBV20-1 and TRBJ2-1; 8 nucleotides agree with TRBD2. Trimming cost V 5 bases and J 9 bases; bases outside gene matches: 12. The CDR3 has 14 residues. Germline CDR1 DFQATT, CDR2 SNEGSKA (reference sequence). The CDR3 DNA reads TGCAGTGCTCCAAATGAGCGGGAGTTCTCTGAGCAGTTCGTC. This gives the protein CSAPNEREFSEQFV.

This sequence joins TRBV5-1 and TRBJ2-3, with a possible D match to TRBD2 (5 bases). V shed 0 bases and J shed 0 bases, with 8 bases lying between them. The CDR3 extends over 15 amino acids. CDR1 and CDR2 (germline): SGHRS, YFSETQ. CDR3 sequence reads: CASSLVGASTDTQYF. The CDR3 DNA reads TGCGCCAGCAGCTTGGTGGGAGCTAGCACAGATACGCAGTATTTT.

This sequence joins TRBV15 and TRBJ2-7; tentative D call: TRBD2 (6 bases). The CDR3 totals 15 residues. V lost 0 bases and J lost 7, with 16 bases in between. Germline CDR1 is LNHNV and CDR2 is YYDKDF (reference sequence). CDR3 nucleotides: TGTGCCACCAGCAGAGATAGACTAGTTATGGGGGAGCAGTACTTC. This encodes CATSRDRLVMGEQYF.

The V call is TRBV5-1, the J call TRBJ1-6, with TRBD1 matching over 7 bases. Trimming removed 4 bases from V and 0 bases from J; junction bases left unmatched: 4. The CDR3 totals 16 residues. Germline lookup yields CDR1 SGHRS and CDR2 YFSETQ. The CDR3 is CASSPQGLSYNSPLHF. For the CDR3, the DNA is TGCGCCAGCAGCCCACAGGGGCTCTCCTATAATTCACCCCTCCACTTT.

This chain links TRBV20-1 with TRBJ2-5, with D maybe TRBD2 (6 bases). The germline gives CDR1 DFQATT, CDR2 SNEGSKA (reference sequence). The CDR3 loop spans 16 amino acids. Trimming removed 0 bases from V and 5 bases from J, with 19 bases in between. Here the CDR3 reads CSARDPGVGGRETQYF. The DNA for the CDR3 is TGCAGTGCTAGAGATCCCGGGGTGGGAGGTCGGGAGACCCAGTACTTC.